The clone carrying this T cell receptor beta chain occurred once. The sample is drawn from a study of blood T cell repertoires in COVID-19. Background on the study: PBMCs, B-cell-depleted T cells, or T cells were the source of the cDNA or gDNA that made up the material.

Here immunoSEQ multiplex PCR was the method, and the copy in TCRdb shows in-frame clones only, minus some. The table includes 230,000 or so clones, 90% detected once. The V and J ends lost 1 base and 3 bases respectively, with 10 bases between them. Germline loops: CDR1 SGHRS, CDR2 YFSETQ. The CDR3 consists of 14 residues. Sequenced material: peripheral blood. The J gene is TRBJ1-1, the V gene TRBV5-1; tentatively, D is TRBD1 (6 bases). The receptor comes from a woman aged 60-75 years with COVID-19, enrolled during active disease. DNA for the CDR3: TGCGCCAGCAGCTTGACCAACAGGGACACTGAAGCTTTCTTT. This sequence encodes CASSLTNRDTEAFF.